The entry below gives a single T cell receptor (beta chain) sequence along with its context. Its specificity is unknown. What was amplified from RNA transcripts were TCR beta CDR3 regions. First-round RT-PCR targeting the TCR CDR3 was performed with the HTBI primer set. In TCRdb, the multiplex PCR reads were re-called with MiXCR into one record per CDR3 protein. This table holds hundreds of thousands of distinct CDR3 sequences, around 22% found once. Diagnoses rested on clinical symptoms, serum thyroxine and TRAb, thyroid ultrasound and orbital computed tomography. This entry belongs to a study of T cells in Graves' hyperthyroidism and ophthalmopathy. Study-level results: A model of 13 V-J pairs discriminated ophthalmopathy from stable hyperthyroidism. Blood held most thyroid clonotypes expanded above 0.001 frequency.

This TCR derives from a woman between 25 and 40 years old with Graves' ophthalmopathy. What was sequenced was blood.

The CDR3 nucleotides read TGTGCCTGGAGTGTGGGGGCGCGTGAAGCTTTCTTT. Translating gives CAWSVGAREAFF. The V call is TRBV30, the J call TRBJ1-1, with D possibly being TRBD1 (6 bases). V dropped 0 bases and J dropped 7 bases, with 9 bases sitting between them. Per the germline V gene, CDR1 is GTSNPN and CDR2 is SVGIG (reference sequence). The CDR3 has 12 amino acids.